This is a list of T cell receptor beta chains from one sample in a study of blood T cell repertoires in COVID-19. The data were produced by immunoSEQ multiplex PCR, yet TCRdb's version contains in-frame clones alone and is incomplete. The table has 40,000 to 55,000 clones, approximately 85% seen once. Sequenced sample: peripheral blood. All receptors come from a man over 45 with active COVID-19. CDR3s include the opening cysteine and the closing phenylalanine or tryptophan. The D gene is left open where the match is weak. Size tells how often a clone was seen (once, few, many) or the class of an expanded clone, and some rows leave it out.

d_gene | j_gene | abundance | v_gene | CDR3nt | CDR3aa
TRBD1 | TRBJ1-2 | . | TRBV7-2 | TGTGCCAGCAGCGGGGACAGTTATGGCTACACCTTC | CASSGDSYGYTF
TRBD1 | TRBJ1-1 | . | TRBV30 | TGTGCCTGGAGTGTACAGGGGGCAACTGAAGCTTTCTTT | CAWSVQGATEAFF
. | TRBJ2-6 | . | TRBV5-6 | TGTGCCAGCAGCTCTCGGACAGCCGGGGCCAACGTCCTGACTTTC | CASSSRTAGANVLTF
. | TRBJ1-2 | . | TRBV2 | TGTGCCAGCAGTGCGCAGGGTGGGTATGGCTACACCTTC | CASSAQGGYGYTF
TRBD2 | TRBJ2-1 | . | TRBV5-1 | TGCGCCAGCAGCTTGGCCGCCCCAGCGGGAGTGGGGTACAATGAGCAGTTCTTC | CASSLAAPAGVGYNEQFF
. | TRBJ2-5 | . | TRBV6-1 | TGTGCCAGCAGTGAACGACAAAAACGGGGGACCCAGTACTTC | CASSERQKRGTQYF
. | TRBJ1-2 | . | TRBV12-3/TRBV12-4 | TGTGCCAGCAGTTTGGACACAGACTATGGCTACACCTTC | CASSLDTDYGYTF
. | TRBJ2-1 | . | TRBV5-1 | TGCGCCAGCAGATACGTGGGGGGTGACAATGAGCAGTTCTTC | CASRYVGGDNEQFF
. | TRBJ1-2 | . | TRBV27 | TGTGCCAGCAGTTTATTTGGGAAACAGGGCTATGGCTACACCTTC | CASSLFGKQGYGYTF
. | TRBJ1-4 | . | TRBV19 | TGTGCCACCACCGCGAGAGGGTTAGGGGAAAAACTGTTTTTT | CATTARGLGEKLFF
. | TRBJ1-1 | . | TRBV10-1 | TGCGCCAGCAACAAGAACTCCGAGACAGCTGAAGCTTTCTTT | CASNKNSETAEAFF
. | TRBJ1-2 | . | TRBV19 | TGTGCCAGTAGTATTAGAGGGAACCCGGGCGGTAACTATGGCTACACCTTC | CASSIRGNPGGNYGYTF
TRBD1 | TRBJ1-2 | . | TRBV12-3/TRBV12-4 | TGTGCCAGCAGTTTACACGGACAGGAGGGCTACACCTTC | CASSLHGQEGYTF
TRBD2 | TRBJ2-3 | . | TRBV7-8 | TGTGCCAGCAGCCCGCCCCTGAGCGGGGGGTGGACAGATACGCAGTATTTT | CASSPPLSGGWTDTQYF
TRBD1 | TRBJ2-3 | . | TRBV11-2 | TGTGCCAGCAGCCGAGGGACAGGGGTAGGAGATACGCAGTATTTT | CASSRGTGVGDTQYF
. | TRBJ2-5 | . | TRBV2 | TGTGCCAGCAGTTATTTCGGGACTCCGAACGAAGAGACCCAGTACTTC | CASSYFGTPNEETQYF
TRBD2 | TRBJ2-7 | few | TRBV11-2 | TGTGCCAGCAGCTTCGGCGGGGGATCCTACGAGCAGTACTTC | CASSFGGGSYEQYF
. | TRBJ1-5 | . | TRBV12-3/TRBV12-4 | TGTGCCAGCAGCCTATTGGGCAATCAGCCCCAGCATTTT | CASSLLGNQPQHF
TRBD2 | TRBJ2-1 | . | TRBV7-3 | TGTGCCAGCAGCCCCTCGCGGGGAGGGCGGAATGAGCAGTTCTTC | CASSPSRGGRNEQFF
. | TRBJ2-3 | once | TRBV5-1 | TGCGCCAGCAGCTTGTCAGGCGGGGCTAGCACAGATACGCAGTATTTT | CASSLSGGASTDTQYF
TRBD2 | TRBJ2-5 | . | TRBV3-1/TRBV3-2 | TGTGCCAGCAGCCAAGATTTAGCTAGCGGGAGCTGGGGCGAGACCCAGTACTTC | CASSQDLASGSWGETQYF
. | TRBJ1-6 | once | TRBV18 | TGTGCCAGCTCAAGTGGGACAAACTCACCCCTCCACTTT | CASSSGTNSPLHF
TRBD1 | TRBJ1-4 | . | TRBV27 | TGTGCCAGCAGTCCACAGGGGCTGGCTAATGAAAAACTGTTTTTT | CASSPQGLANEKLFF
. | TRBJ2-3 | . | TRBV30 | TGTGCCTGGGGGGGCACGGGACCAATCACAGATACGCAGTATTTT | CAWGGTGPITDTQYF
. | TRBJ1-1 | . | TRBV19 | TGTGCCAGTAGTATAGGGGCCCAGGCGGGAAACGAAGCTTTCTTT | CASSIGAQAGNEAFF
. | TRBJ2-1 | . | TRBV7-2 | TGTGCCAGCAGCTCTCAAAAGTCTACCTACAATGAGCAGTTCTTC | CASSSQKSTYNEQFF
TRBD1 | TRBJ1-1 | . | TRBV4-3 | TGCGCCAGCAGCCAAGATCCGCAGGGGGCTGGTGAAGCTTTCTTT | CASSQDPQGAGEAFF
TRBD2 | TRBJ2-1 | . | TRBV19 | TGTGCCAGTAGTATTTGGAGGACTAGCGGGGGTTCCTACAATGAGCAGTTCTTC | CASSIWRTSGGSYNEQFF
TRBD2 | TRBJ2-1 | . | TRBV5-5 | TGTGCCAGCAGCTTGAGGGCGGGAGGGGTTCGCGGCGAGCAGTTCTTC | CASSLRAGGVRGEQFF
. | TRBJ1-2 | . | TRBV19 | TGTGCCAGTAGTCCTCAACAGAGGACAGTCCTCTATGGCTACACCTTC | CASSPQQRTVLYGYTF
. | TRBJ1-2 | . | TRBV9 | TGTGCCAGCAGCGTAGGAGGCGGATTCTATGGCTACACCTTC | CASSVGGGFYGYTF
TRBD1 | TRBJ1-5 | . | TRBV5-8 | TGTGCCAGCAGCAGGGGACAGGTTAGCAATCAGCCCCAGCATTTT | CASSRGQVSNQPQHF
. | TRBJ1-3 | . | TRBV7-8 | TGTGCCAGCAAACGGGGGTGGGGCTCTGGAAACACCATATATTTT | CASKRGWGSGNTIYF
. | TRBJ1-2 | . | TRBV9 | TGTGCCAGCAGCGTTTCCCCGGGTTTGTACGGCTACACCTTC | CASSVSPGLYGYTF
. | TRBJ1-5 | . | TRBV18 | TGTGCCAGCTCGCCAGGCCGGGTTAGCAATCAGCCCCAGCATTTT | CASSPGRVSNQPQHF
. | TRBJ1-5 | few | TRBV5-4 | TGTGCCAGCAGCTTGGCCGCGGGGGAGGTTTCTCAGCCCCAGCATTTT | CASSLAAGEVSQPQHF
TRBD1 | TRBJ2-3 | . | TRBV29-1 | TGCAGCGCGTCGCGACAGGGGGTAAGGGATACGCAGTATTTT | CSASRQGVRDTQYF
. | TRBJ1-3 | . | TRBV9 | TGTGCCAGCAGCGTATCGGGAAACACCATATATTTT | CASSVSGNTIYF
TRBD1 | TRBJ2-5 | . | TRBV5-1 | TGCGCCAGCAGAAGGGGGACAGAAGAGACCCAGTACTTC | CASRRGTEETQYF
. | TRBJ2-1 | . | TRBV21-1 | TGTGCCAGCAGCGATGGGACTCCTTTGAGGAATGAGCAGTTCTTC | CASSDGTPLRNEQFF